What follows describes a single T cell receptor beta chain. The CDR3 runs to 19 residues. V lost 4 bases to trimming and J lost 0 bases; unmatched junction nucleotides: 12. Germline V CDR1 and CDR2: SGHRS, YFSETQ. This table comes from immunoSEQ multiplex PCR, and its TCRdb copy is limited to in-frame clones, with some not included. The sample lists tens of thousands of clones; approximately 80% were seen once. This sample was included in a study of blood T cell repertoires in COVID-19. On the study more broadly: Sample material is recorded as cDNA or gDNA derived from T cells, B-cell-depleted T cells, or PBMCs.

This receptor was taken from a woman aged 60 to 75 with acute or convalescent COVID-19. The sequencing sample was made of peripheral blood. The V gene is TRBV5-1, the J gene TRBJ1-3, with TRBD1 identical over 11 bases. For the CDR3, the DNA is TGCGCCAGCAGCCCCGGGACAGGGGGAGTATGGGGCTCTGGAAACACCATATATTTT. It codes for CASSPGTGGVWGSGNTIYF.